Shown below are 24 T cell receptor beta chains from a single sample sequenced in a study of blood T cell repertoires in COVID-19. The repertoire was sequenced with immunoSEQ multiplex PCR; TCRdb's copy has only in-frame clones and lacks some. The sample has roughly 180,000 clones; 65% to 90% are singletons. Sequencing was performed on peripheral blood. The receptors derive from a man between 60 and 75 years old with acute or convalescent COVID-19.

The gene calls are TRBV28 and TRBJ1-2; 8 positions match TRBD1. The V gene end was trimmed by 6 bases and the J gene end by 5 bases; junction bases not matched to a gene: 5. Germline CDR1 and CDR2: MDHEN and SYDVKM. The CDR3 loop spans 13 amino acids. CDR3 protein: CASRGTGPYGYTF. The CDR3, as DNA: TGTGCCAGCAGGGGGACAGGACCTTATGGCTACACCTTC.

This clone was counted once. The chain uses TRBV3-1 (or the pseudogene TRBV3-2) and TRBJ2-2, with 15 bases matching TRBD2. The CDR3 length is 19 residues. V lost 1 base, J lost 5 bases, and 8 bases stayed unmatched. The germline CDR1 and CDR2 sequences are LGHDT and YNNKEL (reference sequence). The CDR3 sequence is CASSQAGLAGGPGTGELFF. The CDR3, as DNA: TGTGCCAGCAGCCAAGCAGGACTAGCGGGAGGGCCGGGGACCGGGGAGCTGTTTTTT.

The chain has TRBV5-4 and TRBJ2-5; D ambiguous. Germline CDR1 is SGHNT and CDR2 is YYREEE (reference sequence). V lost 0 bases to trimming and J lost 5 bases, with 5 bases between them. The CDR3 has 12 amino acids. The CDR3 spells CASSLDRETQYF. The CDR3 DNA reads TGTGCCAGCAGCTTGGATCGGGAGACCCAGTACTTC.

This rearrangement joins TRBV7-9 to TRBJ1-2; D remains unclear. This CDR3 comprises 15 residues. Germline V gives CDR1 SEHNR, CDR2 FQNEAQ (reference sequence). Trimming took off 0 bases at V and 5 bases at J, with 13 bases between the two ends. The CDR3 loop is CASSLAGEEWYGYTF. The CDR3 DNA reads TGTGCCAGCAGCTTAGCTGGGGAGGAGTGGTATGGCTACACCTTC.

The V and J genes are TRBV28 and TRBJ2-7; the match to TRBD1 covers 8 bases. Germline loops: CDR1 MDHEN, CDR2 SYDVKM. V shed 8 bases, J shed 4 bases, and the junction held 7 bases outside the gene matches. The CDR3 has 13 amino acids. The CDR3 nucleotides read TGTGCCAGCCACCGACAGGGGATTTACGAGCAGTACTTC. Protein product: CASHRQGIYEQYF. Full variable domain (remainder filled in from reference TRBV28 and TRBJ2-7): DVKVTQSSRYLVKRTGEKVFLECVQDMDHENMFWYRQDPGLGLRLIYFSYDVKMKEKGDIPEGYSVSREKKERFSLILESASTNQTSMYLCASHRQGIYEQYFGPGTRLTVT.

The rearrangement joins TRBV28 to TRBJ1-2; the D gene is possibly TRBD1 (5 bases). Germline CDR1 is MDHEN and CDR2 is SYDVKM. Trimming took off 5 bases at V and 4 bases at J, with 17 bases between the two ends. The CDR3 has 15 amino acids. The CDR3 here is CASSPELRVRYGYTF. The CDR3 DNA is TGTGCCAGCAGTCCCGAACTCAGGGTCCGCTATGGCTACACCTTC.

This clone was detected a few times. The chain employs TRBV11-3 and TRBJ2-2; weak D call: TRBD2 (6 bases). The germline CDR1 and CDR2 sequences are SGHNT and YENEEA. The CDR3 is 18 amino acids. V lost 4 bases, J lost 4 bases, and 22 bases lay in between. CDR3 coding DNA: TGTGCCAGCAGCTCTCGCGGCGTTGGAGGGTCGGGCACCGGGGAGCTGTTTTTT. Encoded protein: CASSSRGVGGSGTGELFF.

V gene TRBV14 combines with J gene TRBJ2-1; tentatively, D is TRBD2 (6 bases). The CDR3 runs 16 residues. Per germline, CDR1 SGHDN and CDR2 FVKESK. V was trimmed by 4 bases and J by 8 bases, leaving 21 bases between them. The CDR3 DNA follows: TGTGCCAGCAGCCTTAGTAAATCTAGCGTCCGATATGAGCAGTTCTTC. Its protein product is CASSLSKSSVRYEQFF.

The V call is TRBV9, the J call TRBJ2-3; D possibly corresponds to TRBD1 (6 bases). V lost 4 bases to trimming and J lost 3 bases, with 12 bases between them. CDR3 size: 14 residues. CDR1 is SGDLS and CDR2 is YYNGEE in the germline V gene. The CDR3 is CASSPRGETDTQYF. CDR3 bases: TGTGCCAGCAGCCCCAGGGGAGAGACAGATACGCAGTATTTT.

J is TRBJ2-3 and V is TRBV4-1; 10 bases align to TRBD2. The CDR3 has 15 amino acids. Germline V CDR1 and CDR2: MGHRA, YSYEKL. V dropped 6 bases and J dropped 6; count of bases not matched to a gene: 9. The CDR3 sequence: CASSSGRPGGDTQYF. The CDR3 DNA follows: TGCGCCAGCAGTAGCGGGAGGCCGGGCGGGGATACGCAGTATTTT.

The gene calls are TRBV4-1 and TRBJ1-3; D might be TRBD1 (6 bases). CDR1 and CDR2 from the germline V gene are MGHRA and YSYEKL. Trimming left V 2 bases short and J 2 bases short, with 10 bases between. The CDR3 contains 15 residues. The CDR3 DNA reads TGCGCCAGCAGCCAACACGACAGGCCTGGAAACACCATATATTTT. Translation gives CASSQHDRPGNTIYF.

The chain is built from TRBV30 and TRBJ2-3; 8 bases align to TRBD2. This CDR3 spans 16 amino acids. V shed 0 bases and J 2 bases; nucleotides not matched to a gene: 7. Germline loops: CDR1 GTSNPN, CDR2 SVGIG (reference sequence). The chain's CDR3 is CAWSVKSGGYTDTQYF. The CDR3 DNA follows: TGTGCCTGGAGTGTAAAAAGCGGGGGATACACAGATACGCAGTATTTT.

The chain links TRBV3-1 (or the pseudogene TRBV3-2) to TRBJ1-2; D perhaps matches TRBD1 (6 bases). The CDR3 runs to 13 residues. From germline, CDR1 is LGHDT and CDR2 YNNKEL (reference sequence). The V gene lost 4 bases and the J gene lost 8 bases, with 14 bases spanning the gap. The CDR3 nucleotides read TGTGCCAGCAGCCGGGAGGGGGTTGGAGGCTACACCTTC. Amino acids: CASSREGVGGYTF.

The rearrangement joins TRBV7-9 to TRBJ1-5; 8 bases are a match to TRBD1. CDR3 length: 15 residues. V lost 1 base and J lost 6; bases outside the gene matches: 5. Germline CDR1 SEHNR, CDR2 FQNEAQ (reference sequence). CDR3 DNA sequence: TGTGCCAGCAGCTTAGGGCAGGGGGCCAGTCAGCCCCAGCATTTT. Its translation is CASSLGQGASQPQHF.

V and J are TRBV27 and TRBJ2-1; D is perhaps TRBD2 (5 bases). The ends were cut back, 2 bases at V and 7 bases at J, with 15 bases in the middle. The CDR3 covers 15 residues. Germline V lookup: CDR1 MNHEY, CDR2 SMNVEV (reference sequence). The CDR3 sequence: CASSLRLALSNEQFF. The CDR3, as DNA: TGTGCCAGCAGTTTACGGCTAGCTCTGTCGAATGAGCAGTTCTTC.

The CDR3 loop reads CASRRTGVSGYTF. The CDR3 nucleotides read TGTGCCAGCAGACGAACAGGGGTCTCTGGCTACACCTTC. The V call is TRBV12-3 or TRBV12-4, the J call TRBJ1-2, with TRBD1 identical over 7 bases. After removal of 6 bases from V and 7 bases from J, the junction contained 8 bases not matched to a gene. The CDR3 is 13 amino acids.

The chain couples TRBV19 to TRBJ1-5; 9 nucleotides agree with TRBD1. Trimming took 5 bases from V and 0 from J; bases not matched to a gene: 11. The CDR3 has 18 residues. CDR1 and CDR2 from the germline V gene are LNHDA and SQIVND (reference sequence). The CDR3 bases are TGTGCCAGTAGTGGCCGGGACAGGGCCTACCATAGCAATCAGCCCCAGCATTTT. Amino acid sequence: CASSGRDRAYHSNQPQHF.

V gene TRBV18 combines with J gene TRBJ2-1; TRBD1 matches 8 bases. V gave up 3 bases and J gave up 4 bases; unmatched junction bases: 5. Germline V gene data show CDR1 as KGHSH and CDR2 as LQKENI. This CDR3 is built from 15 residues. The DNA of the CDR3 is TGTGCCAGCTCACCGCCGGGACAGGTTTACAATGAGCAGTTCTTC. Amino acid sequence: CASSPPGQVYNEQFF. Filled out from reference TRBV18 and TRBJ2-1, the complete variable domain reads NAGVMQNPRHLVRRRGQEARLRCSPMKGHSHVYWYRQLPEEGLKFMVYLQKENIIDESGMPKERFSAEFPKEGPSILRIQQVVRGDSAAYFCASSPPGQVYNEQFFGPGTRLTVL.

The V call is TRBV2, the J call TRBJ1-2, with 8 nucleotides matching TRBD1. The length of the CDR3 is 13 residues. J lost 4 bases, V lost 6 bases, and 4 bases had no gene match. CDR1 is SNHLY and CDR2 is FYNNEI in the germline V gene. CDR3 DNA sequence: TGTGCCAGCAGGGGACAGGCGGGCTATGGCTACACCTTC. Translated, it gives CASRGQAGYGYTF.

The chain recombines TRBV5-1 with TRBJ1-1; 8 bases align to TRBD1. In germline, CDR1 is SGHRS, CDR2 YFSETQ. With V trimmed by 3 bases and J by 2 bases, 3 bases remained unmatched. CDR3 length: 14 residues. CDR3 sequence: CASSSQGVNTEAFF. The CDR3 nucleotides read TGCGCCAGCAGCTCACAGGGGGTTAACACTGAAGCTTTCTTT.

Here the CDR3 reads CSVEATGGGSSGELFF. The CDR3 DNA follows: TGCAGCGTTGAGGCGACAGGGGGCGGTTCATCCGGGGAGCTGTTTTTT. The chain joins TRBV29-1 to TRBJ2-2, with TRBD1 matching over 10 bases. This CDR3 contains 16 residues. Looked up from germline, CDR1 is SQVTM and CDR2 is ANQGSEA. V trimming: 3 bases; J trimming: 6 bases; junction bases outside the gene matches: 10.

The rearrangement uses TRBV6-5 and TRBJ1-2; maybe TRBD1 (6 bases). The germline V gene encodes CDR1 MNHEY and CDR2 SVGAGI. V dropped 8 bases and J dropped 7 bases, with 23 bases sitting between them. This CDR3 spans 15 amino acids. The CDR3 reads CASVVHRDVVGGYTF. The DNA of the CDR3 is TGTGCCAGCGTCGTCCACAGGGATGTTGTCGGTGGCTACACCTTC.

CDR3 sequence reads: CASSPSWGSDNEQYF. DNA of the CDR3: TGTGCCAGCAGTCCCAGCTGGGGCTCCGACAACGAGCAGTACTTC. The rearrangement links TRBV27 to TRBJ2-7, with D possibly TRBD1 on 5 matching bases. This CDR3 contains 15 residues. Looked up from germline, CDR1 is MNHEY and CDR2 is SMNVEV (reference sequence). The V gene lost 5 bases and the J gene lost 5 bases, with 19 bases spanning the gap.

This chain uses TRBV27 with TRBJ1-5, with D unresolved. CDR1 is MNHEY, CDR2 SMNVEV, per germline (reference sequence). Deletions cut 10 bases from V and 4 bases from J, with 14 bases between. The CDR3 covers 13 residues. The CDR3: CAIGAGLNQPQHF. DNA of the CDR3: TGTGCCATCGGAGCGGGCTTAAATCAGCCCCAGCATTTT.